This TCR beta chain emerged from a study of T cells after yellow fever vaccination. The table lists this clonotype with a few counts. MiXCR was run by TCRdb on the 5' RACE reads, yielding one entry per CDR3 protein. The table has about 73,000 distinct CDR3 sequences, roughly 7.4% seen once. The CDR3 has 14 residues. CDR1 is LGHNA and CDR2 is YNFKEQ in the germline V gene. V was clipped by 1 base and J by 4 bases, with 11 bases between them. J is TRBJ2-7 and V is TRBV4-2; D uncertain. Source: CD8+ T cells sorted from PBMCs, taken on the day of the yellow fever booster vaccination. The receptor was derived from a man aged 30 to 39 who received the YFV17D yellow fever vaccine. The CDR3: CASSQGVMTYEQYF. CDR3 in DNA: TGTGCCAGCAGCCAAGGGGTCATGACGTACGAGCAGTACTTC.